The next 14 T cell receptor beta chains were all read from a single sample in a study of graft-versus-host responses after intestinal transplantation. The assay was immunoSEQ multiplex PCR, and TCRdb's table has in-frame clones only and misses some. The data hold about 19,000 clones, with more than 75% observed a single time. The sample in question was PBMCs, obtained about 240 days after intestinal transplant. Receptors originate from a human patient who received an intestinal transplant, so some T cells may come from the graft donor.

The chain is built from TRBV27 and TRBJ1-2, with 10 bases aligning to TRBD1. CDR1 is MNHEY and CDR2 is SMNVEV in the germline V gene (reference sequence). V shed 2 bases and J 7 bases; nucleotides not matched to a gene: 7. The CDR3 extends over 15 amino acids. The CDR3 nucleotides are TGTGCCAGCAGTTTACAACCGGGACAGGGGCTTGGCTACACCTTC. It is translated as CASSLQPGQGLGYTF.

This chain uses TRBV5-4 with TRBJ1-1; no clear D gene. The V gene's germline CDR1 is SGHNT and CDR2 YYREEE (reference sequence). The length of the CDR3 is 14 residues. V lost 4 bases and J lost 7, with 17 bases in between. In DNA form, the CDR3 reads TGTGCCAGCAGCGGGAGGACCGGTGGGATTGAAGCTTTCTTT. Protein product: CASSGRTGGIEAFF.

The V call is TRBV9, the J call TRBJ2-1, with TRBD2 matching 8 bases. The J segment lost 3 bases and the V segment lost 4 bases, leaving 12 bases of the junction unmatched. This CDR3 region has 17 residues. Germline assignment: CDR1 SGDLS and CDR2 YYNGEE. CDR3 in DNA: TGTGCCAGCAGCCCAACTAGTAGGGGACTAGACTACAATGAGCAGTTCTTC. Residues: CASSPTSRGLDYNEQFF.

J is TRBJ1-5 and V is TRBV27, with 8 bases matching TRBD1. Germline V gives CDR1 MNHEY, CDR2 SMNVEV (reference sequence). CDR3 length equals 19 residues. The junction had 16 bases not matched to a gene; V was cut back by 5 bases and J by 1 base. The CDR3 loop reads CASSPVFLAGGLSNQPQHF. In DNA form, the CDR3 reads TGTGCCAGCAGTCCGGTCTTCTTGGCAGGGGGCTTGAGCAATCAGCCCCAGCATTTT.

This clone was detected only a few times. The rearrangement links TRBV5-8 to TRBJ1-3; no clear D gene. CDR1 is SGHTS and CDR2 is YDEGEE in the germline V gene. Trimming left V 4 bases short and J 4 bases short, with 15 bases between. This CDR3 contains 15 residues. Here the CDR3 reads CASSLLATTGNTIYF. In DNA form, the CDR3 reads TGTGCCAGCAGCCTCCTTGCGACAACGGGAAACACCATATATTTT. The full variable domain, its missing parts supplied by reference TRBV5-8 and TRBJ1-3, is EAGVTQSPTHLIKTRGQQATLRCSPISGHTSVYWYQQALGLGLQFLLWYDEGEERNRGNFPPRFSGRQFPNYSSELNVNALELEDSALYLCASSLLATTGNTIYFGEGSWLTVV.

The rearrangement links TRBV2 to TRBJ1-2, with 7 bases fitting TRBD1. V shed 3 bases and J 2 bases; nucleotides not matched to a gene: 18. The CDR3 has 19 amino acids. The germline gives CDR1 SNHLY, CDR2 FYNNEI. The CDR3 is CASSDPRGQIIPDNYGYTF. The CDR3 coding sequence is TGTGCCAGCAGTGACCCACGGGGACAGATCATTCCCGACAACTATGGCTACACCTTC.

This chain connects TRBV7-9 to TRBJ1-5, with D tentatively TRBD1 (5 bases). V was pared by 5 bases and J by 0 bases, with 11 bases between. The length of the CDR3 is 15 residues. CDR1 is SEHNR and CDR2 is FQNEAQ in the germline V gene (reference sequence). The CDR3 loop reads CASSPGVDSNQPQHF. DNA of the CDR3: TGTGCCAGCAGCCCGGGGGTTGATAGCAATCAGCCCCAGCATTTT.

By sample fraction, this clone is medium-sized (0.01 to 0.1%). The rearrangement uses TRBV6-1 and TRBJ1-4, with no clear D. The V and J ends lost 3 bases and 5 bases respectively, with 13 bases between them. Per the germline V gene, CDR1 is MNHNS and CDR2 is SASEGT. The CDR3 extends over 15 amino acids. The DNA of the CDR3 is TGTGCCAGCAGTGAGGGGAAACAGTACAATGAAAAACTGTTTTTT. Residues: CASSEGKQYNEKLFF.

The CDR3 DNA follows: TGTGCCACCCAGGGAGCCTATAATTCACCCCTCCACTTT. Protein sequence: CATQGAYNSPLHF. The J gene is TRBJ1-6, the V gene TRBV6-7, with D perhaps TRBD1 (5 bases). TRBV6-7 carries the ORF label, with uncertain function. The CDR3 has 13 amino acids. V was cut by 10 bases and J by 2 bases, with 9 bases left in between.

V usage is TRBV7-3 and J usage is TRBJ2-2, with 9 bases fitting TRBD1. The CDR3 totals 15 residues. The V segment lost 5 bases and the J segment 0 bases; nucleotides outside the gene matches: 1. CDR1 is SGHTA and CDR2 is FQGTGA in the germline V gene. As DNA, the CDR3 is TGTGCCAGCAGCACAGGGGGCGCGAACACCGGGGAGCTGTTTTTT. This gives the protein CASSTGGANTGELFF.

This chain uses TRBV10-1 with TRBJ2-7, with D possibly called TRBD1 or TRBD2 (5 bases each). Looked up from germline, CDR1 is WNHNN and CDR2 is SYGVQD (reference sequence). This CDR3 comprises 14 residues. Deletions cut 4 bases from V and 2 bases from J, with 12 bases between. The CDR3 loop is CASSGDAGAYEQYF. CDR3 DNA: TGCGCCAGCAGTGGGGACGCAGGAGCCTACGAGCAGTACTTC.

The chain has TRBV29-1 and TRBJ1-4, with D perhaps TRBD1 (6 bases). V gave up 2 bases and J gave up 14 bases, with 15 bases separating them. Germline V gives CDR1 SQVTM, CDR2 ANQGSEA. The CDR3 extends over 12 amino acids. DNA for the CDR3: TGCAGCGTTGAAATCGTGGGGGGGCACCTGTTTTTT. Residues: CSVEIVGGHLFF.

This chain joins TRBV19 and TRBJ2-3; 12 bases map to TRBD2. Per the germline V gene, CDR1 is LNHDA and CDR2 is SQIVND (reference sequence). This CDR3 has 15 residues. V trimming: 10 bases; J trimming: 2 bases; junction bases outside the gene matches: 7. The CDR3, as DNA: TGTGCCACCAGGACTAGCGGGGCCCCCACAGATACGCAGTATTTT. It yields the protein CATRTSGAPTDTQYF.

The chain uses TRBV6-1 and TRBJ2-1; 12 bases fit TRBD2. The germline V gene encodes CDR1 MNHNS and CDR2 SASEGT. This CDR3 has 15 amino acids. Trimming cost V 7 bases and J 2 bases; bases outside gene matches: 3. Written as DNA, the CDR3 is TGTGCCAGCAAAACTAGCGGGGGGCCCTACAATGAGCAGTTCTTC. Translating gives CASKTSGGPYNEQFF.